This T cell receptor beta chain was sequenced during a study of T cell responses to AZD1222 COVID-19 vaccine. The study, taken as a whole, reports: Most donors were white British, females outnumbered males, and clonal diversity was possibly underestimated.

Doses given second, at about 4 or about 12 weeks, were pooled. Generated by immunoSEQ multiplex PCR, the TCRdb table keeps only in-frame clones and is missing some. The sample contains about 69,000 clones, over 65% of which appear only once. The CDR3 runs to 13 residues. The V end lost 1 base, the J end lost 7 bases, and 13 bases lay between the germline ends. CDR1 SQVTM and CDR2 ANQGSEA come from the germline V gene. On this clone itself: As yet, its antigen is unknown.

J is TRBJ1-1 and V is TRBV29-1; D is unresolved. Source: peripheral blood, taken 28 days after the second AZD1222 dose. The sequence was collected from an adult who received the AZD1222 COVID-19 vaccine. CDR3: CSVEALLGGEAFF. CDR3 in DNA: TGCAGCGTTGAAGCCCTTTTAGGAGGTGAAGCTTTCTTT.